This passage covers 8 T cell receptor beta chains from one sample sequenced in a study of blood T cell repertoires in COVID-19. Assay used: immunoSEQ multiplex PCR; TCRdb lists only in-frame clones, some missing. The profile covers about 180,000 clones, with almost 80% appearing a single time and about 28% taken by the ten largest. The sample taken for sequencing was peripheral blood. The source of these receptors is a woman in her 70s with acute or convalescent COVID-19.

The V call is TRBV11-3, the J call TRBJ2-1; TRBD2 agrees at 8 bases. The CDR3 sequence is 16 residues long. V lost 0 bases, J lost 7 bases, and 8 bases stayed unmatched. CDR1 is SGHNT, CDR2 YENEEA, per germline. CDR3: CASSLEDAGGKNEQFF. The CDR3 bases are TGTGCCAGCAGCTTAGAGGACGCGGGAGGAAAAAATGAGCAGTTCTTC. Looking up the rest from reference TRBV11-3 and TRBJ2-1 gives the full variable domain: EAGVVQSPRYKIIEKKQPVAFWCNPISGHNTLYWYLQNLGQGPELLIRYENEEAVDDSQLPKDRFSAERLKGVDSTLKIQPAELGDSAVYLCASSLEDAGGKNEQFFGPGTRLTVL.

CDR3 residues: CASSPGTGPYNEQFF. The CDR3 DNA reads TGTGCCAGCAGCCCTGGGACAGGGCCCTACAATGAGCAGTTCTTC. The gene calls are TRBV9 and TRBJ2-1; 9 bases agree with TRBD1. The germline V gene encodes CDR1 SGDLS and CDR2 YYNGEE. V gave up 4 bases and J gave up 2 bases; unmatched junction bases: 4. The CDR3 has 15 residues. The full variable domain, rest sourced from reference TRBV9 and TRBJ2-1, is DSGVTQTPKHLITATGQRVTLRCSPRSGDLSVYWYQQSLDQGLQFLIQYYNGEERAKGNILERFSAQQFPDLHSELNLSSLELGDSALYFCASSPGTGPYNEQFFGPGTRLTVL.

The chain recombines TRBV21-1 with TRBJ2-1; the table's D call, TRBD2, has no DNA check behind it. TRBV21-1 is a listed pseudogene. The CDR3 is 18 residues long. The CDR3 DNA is TGTGCCAGCAGCAAAGCCCGGGTGGGGGGGCGCGAGGTCAATGAGCAGTTCTTC. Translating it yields CASSKARVGGREVNEQFF.

The CDR3 here is CASRGVEREGEKLFF. The CDR3 bases are TGTGCCAGCAGAGGGGTAGAAAGGGAGGGTGAAAAACTGTTTTTT. The J gene is TRBJ1-4, the V gene TRBV2, with D maybe TRBD1 (5 bases). This CDR3 has 15 amino acids. Germline CDR1 SNHLY, CDR2 FYNNEI. V lost 6 bases, J lost 7 bases, and 18 bases lay in between.

The CDR3 reads CASSSDSYGYTF. CDR3 nucleotides: TGTGCCAGCAGTTCTGACAGCTATGGCTACACCTTC. This chain connects TRBV11-1 to TRBJ1-2; a possible D gene is TRBD1 (5 bases). This CDR3 has 12 residues. Per the germline V gene, CDR1 is SGHAT and CDR2 is FQDESV (reference sequence). Trimming shortened V by 6 bases and J by 4 bases, and 9 bases separated the two germline ends.

The CDR3 sequence: CASSLRTSGRGFYETQYF. DNA for the CDR3: TGTGCCAGCAGCTTGCGAACTAGCGGGAGGGGTTTTTATGAGACCCAGTACTTC. This rearrangement joins TRBV7-2 to TRBJ2-5; 13 bases are a match to TRBD2. The CDR3 is 18 amino acids. Trimming removed 3 bases from V and 5 bases from J; junction bases left unmatched: 12. CDR1 SGHTA and CDR2 FQGNSA come from the germline V gene.

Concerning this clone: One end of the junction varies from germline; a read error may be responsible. This CDR3 reads CASRLFGGVGDTQYF. For the CDR3, the DNA is TGTGCCAGCCGCTTATTCGGCGGGGTGGGGGATACGCAGTATTTT. The chain employs TRBV5-4 and TRBJ2-3; a possible D gene is TRBD2 (6 bases). Germline V lookup: CDR1 SGHNT, CDR2 YYREEE (reference sequence). This CDR3 has 15 amino acids. Variable domain in full (rest from reference TRBV5-4 and TRBJ2-3): ETGVTQSPTHLIKTRGQQVTLRCSSQSGHNTVSWYQQALGQGPQFIFQYYREEENGRGNFPPRFSGLQFPNYSSELNVNALELDDSALYLCASRLFGGVGDTQYFGPGTRLTVL.

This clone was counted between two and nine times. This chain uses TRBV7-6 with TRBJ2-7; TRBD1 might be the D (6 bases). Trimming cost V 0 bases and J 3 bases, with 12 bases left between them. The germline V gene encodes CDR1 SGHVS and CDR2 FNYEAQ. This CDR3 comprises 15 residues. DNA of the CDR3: TGTGCCAGCAGCTTAGCATCGGACAGCTACTACGAGCAGTACTTC. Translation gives CASSLASDSYYEQYF. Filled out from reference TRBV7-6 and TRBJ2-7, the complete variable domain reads GAGVSQSPRYKVTKRGQDVALRCDPISGHVSLYWYRQALGQGPEFLTYFNYEAQQDKSGLPNDRFSAERPEGSISTLTIQRTEQRDSAMYRCASSLASDSYYEQYFGPGTRLTVT.